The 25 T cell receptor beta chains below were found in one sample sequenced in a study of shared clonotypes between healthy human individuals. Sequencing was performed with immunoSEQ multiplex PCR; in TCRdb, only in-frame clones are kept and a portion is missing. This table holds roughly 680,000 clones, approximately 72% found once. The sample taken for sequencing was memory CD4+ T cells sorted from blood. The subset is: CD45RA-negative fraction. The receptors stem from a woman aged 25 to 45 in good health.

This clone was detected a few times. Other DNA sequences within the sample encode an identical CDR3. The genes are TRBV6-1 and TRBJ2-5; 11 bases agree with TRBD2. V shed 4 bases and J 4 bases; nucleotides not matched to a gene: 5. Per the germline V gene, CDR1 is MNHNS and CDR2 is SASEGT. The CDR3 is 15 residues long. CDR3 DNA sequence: TGTGCCAGCAGTGTTGGGCTAGCGGGAGGAGAGACCCAGTACTTC. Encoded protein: CASSVGLAGGETQYF.

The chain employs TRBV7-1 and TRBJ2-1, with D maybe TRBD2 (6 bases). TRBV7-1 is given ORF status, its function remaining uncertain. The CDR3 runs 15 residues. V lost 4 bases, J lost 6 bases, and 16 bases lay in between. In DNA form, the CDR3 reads TGTGCCAGCAGCTGGGACTGGGCCCGACTCAATGAGCAGTTCTTC. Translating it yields CASSWDWARLNEQFF.

The CDR3 protein is CASSEQIEAFF. DNA for the CDR3: TGTGCCAGCAGTGAACAGATTGAAGCTTTCTTT. The rearrangement uses TRBV2 and TRBJ1-1; no clear D. The germline V gene has CDR1 SNHLY and CDR2 FYNNEI. The germline V and J ends were trimmed by 2 bases and 7 bases, with 5 bases remaining between them. The CDR3 has 11 residues.

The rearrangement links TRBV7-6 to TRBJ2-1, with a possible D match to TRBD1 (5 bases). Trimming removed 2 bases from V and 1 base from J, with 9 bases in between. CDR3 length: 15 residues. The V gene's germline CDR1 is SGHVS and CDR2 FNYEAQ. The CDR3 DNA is TGTGCCAGCAGCTTACAGGCAGGGTCCTACAATGAGCAGTTCTTC. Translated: CASSLQAGSYNEQFF.

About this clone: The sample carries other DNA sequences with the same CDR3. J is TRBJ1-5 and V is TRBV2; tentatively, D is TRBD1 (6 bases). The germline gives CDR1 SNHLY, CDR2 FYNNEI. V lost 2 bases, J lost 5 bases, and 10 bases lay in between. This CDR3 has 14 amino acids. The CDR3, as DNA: TGTGCCAGCAGTGAAAGACAGGCTTATCAGCCCCAGCATTTT. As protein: CASSERQAYQPQHF.

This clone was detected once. CDR3 bases: TGTGCCAGCAGTAGCTCCGGGACTAGCGGGAGGCCCTACGAGCAGTACTTC. Protein: CASSSSGTSGRPYEQYF. The chain couples TRBV28 to TRBJ2-7; TRBD2 aligns across 15 bases. The length of the CDR3 is 17 residues. CDR1 is MDHEN, CDR2 SYDVKM, per germline. The junction had 7 bases not matched to a gene; V was cut back by 5 bases and J by 2 bases.

CDR3 sequence (DNA): TGTGCCAGCAAGCAGGGGGCGAGCACAGATACGCAGTATTTT. This encodes CASKQGASTDTQYF. The chain recombines TRBV7-6 with TRBJ2-3; 8 nucleotides match TRBD1. Germline V gives CDR1 SGHVS, CDR2 FNYEAQ. J lost 0 bases, V lost 7 bases, and 3 bases had no gene match. CDR3 length: 14 residues.

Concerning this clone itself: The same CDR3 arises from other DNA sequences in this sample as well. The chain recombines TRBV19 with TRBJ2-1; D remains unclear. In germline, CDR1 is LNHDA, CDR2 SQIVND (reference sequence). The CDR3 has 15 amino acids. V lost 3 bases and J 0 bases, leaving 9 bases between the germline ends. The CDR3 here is CASSISGSSYNEQFF. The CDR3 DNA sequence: TGTGCCAGTAGTATCTCGGGTAGCTCCTACAATGAGCAGTTCTTC.

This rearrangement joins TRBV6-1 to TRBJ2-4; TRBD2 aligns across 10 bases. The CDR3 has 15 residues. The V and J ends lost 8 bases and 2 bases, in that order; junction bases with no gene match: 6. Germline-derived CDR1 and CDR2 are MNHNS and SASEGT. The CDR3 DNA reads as TGTGCCAGCCGGGTAGCGGGAGGTCCCAAAAACATTCAGTACTTC. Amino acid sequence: CASRVAGGPKNIQYF.

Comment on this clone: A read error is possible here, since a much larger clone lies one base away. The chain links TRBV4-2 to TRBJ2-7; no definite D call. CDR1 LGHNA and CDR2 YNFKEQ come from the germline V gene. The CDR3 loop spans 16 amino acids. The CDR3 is CVSSQDLGKGSYEQYF. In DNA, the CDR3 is TGTGTCAGCAGCCAAGATCTGGGGAAGGGCTCCTACGAGCAGTACTTC.

CDR3 sequence reads: CASSLPPRLAGRQNEQFF. In DNA, the CDR3 is TGTGCCAGCAGCTTACCCCCCCGACTAGCAGGAAGGCAGAATGAGCAGTTCTTC. This sequence joins TRBV7-9 and TRBJ2-1; 7 nucleotides agree with TRBD2. Trimming took 2 bases from V and 7 from J; bases not matched to a gene: 17. The CDR3 has 18 residues. Germline-derived CDR1 and CDR2 are SEHNR and FQNEAQ (reference sequence).

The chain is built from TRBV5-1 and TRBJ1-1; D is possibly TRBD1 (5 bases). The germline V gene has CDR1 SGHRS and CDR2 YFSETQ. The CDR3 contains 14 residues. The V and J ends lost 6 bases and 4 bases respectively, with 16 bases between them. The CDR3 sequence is CASKQGPEGTEAFF. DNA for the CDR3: TGCGCCAGCAAGCAGGGCCCGGAGGGCACTGAAGCTTTCTTT.

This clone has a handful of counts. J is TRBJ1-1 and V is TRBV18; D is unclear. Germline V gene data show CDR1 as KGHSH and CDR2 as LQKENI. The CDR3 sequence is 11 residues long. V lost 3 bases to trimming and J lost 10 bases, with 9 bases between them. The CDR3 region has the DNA TGTGCCAGCTCACCGGAACGGGTAGCTTTCTTT. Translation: CASSPERVAFF.

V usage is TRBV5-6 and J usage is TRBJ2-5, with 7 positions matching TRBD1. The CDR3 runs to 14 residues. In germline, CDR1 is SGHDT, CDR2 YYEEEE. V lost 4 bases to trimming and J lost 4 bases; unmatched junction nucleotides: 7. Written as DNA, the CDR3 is TGTGCCAGCAGCGCTAGGGGGCTTGTAGAGACCCAGTACTTC. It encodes CASSARGLVETQYF.

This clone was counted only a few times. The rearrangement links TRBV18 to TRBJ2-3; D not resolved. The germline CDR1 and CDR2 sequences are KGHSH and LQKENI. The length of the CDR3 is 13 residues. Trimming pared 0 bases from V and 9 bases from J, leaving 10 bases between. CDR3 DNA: TGTGCCAGCTCACCACCGGGCACCCCAACGCAGTATTTT. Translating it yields CASSPPGTPTQYF.

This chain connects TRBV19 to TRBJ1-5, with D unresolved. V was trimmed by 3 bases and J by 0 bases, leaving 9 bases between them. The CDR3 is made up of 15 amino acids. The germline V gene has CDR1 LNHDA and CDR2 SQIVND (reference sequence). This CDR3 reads CASSITQSSNQPQHF. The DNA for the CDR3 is TGTGCCAGTAGTATTACGCAGAGTAGCAATCAGCCCCAGCATTTT.

The CDR3 region has the DNA TGTGCCAGCAGCCCAGGGAGCGGCTACGAGCAGTACTTC. Translation: CASSPGSGYEQYF. The chain uses TRBV4-2 and TRBJ2-7, with D perhaps TRBD1 or TRBD2 (5 bases each). Germline V lookup: CDR1 LGHNA, CDR2 YNFKEQ. Trimming pared 4 bases from V and 3 bases from J, leaving 10 bases between. The CDR3 contains 13 residues.

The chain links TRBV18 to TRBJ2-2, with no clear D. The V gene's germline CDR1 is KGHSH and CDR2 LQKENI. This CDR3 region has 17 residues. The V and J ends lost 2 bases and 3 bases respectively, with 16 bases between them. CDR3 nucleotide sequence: TGTGCCAGCTCACCATCCCTGATGGCGGAAGACACCGGGGAGCTGTTTTTT. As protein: CASSPSLMAEDTGELFF.

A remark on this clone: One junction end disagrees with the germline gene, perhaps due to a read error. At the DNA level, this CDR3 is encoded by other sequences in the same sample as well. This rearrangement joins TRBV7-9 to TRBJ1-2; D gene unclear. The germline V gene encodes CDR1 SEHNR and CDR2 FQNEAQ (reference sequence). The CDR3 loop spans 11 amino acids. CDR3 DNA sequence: TGTGCCAGCACGGGTACATATGGTTACACCTTC. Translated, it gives CASTGTYGYTF.

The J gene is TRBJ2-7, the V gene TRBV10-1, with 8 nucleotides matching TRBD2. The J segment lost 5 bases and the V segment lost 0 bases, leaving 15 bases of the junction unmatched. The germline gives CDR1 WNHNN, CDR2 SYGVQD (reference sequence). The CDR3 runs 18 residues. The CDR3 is CASSESMGWLSGSNEQYF. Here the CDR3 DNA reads TGCGCCAGCAGTGAGTCGATGGGATGGCTAAGCGGGAGTAACGAGCAGTACTTC.

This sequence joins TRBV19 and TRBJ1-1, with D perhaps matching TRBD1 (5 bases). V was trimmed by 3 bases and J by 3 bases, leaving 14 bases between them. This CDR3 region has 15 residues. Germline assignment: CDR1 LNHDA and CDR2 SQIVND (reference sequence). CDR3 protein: CASSIFGPGHTEAFF. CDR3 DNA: TGTGCCAGTAGTATCTTTGGTCCAGGGCACACTGAAGCTTTCTTT.

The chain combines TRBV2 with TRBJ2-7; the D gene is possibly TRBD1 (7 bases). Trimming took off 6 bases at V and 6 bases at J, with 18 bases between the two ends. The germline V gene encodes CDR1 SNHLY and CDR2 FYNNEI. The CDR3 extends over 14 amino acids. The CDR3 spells CASRFGGGRFEQYF. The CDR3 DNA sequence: TGTGCCAGCAGGTTCGGAGGGGGCCGTTTCGAGCAGTACTTC.

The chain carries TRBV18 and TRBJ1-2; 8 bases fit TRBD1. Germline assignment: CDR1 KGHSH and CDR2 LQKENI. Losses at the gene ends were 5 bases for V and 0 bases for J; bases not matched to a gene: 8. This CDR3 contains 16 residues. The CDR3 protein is CASSYDQGATNYGYTF. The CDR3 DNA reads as TGTGCCAGCTCATACGACCAGGGGGCGACTAACTATGGCTACACCTTC.

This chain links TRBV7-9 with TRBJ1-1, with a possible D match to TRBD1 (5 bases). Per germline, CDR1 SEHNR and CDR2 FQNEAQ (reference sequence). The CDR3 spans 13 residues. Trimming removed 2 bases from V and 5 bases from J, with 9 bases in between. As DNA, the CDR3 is TGTGCCAGCAGCTTACAGGGTCATACTGAAGCTTTCTTT. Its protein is CASSLQGHTEAFF.

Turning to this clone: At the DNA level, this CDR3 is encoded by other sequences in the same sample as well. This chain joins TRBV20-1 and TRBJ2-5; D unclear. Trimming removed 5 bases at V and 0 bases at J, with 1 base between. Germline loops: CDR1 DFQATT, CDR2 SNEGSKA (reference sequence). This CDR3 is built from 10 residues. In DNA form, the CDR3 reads TGCAGTGCTGACCAAGAGACCCAGTACTTC. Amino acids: CSADQETQYF.